Each of the 7 T cell receptor beta chains below was sequenced from the same sample in a study of blood T cell repertoires in COVID-19. TCRdb's table, derived via immunoSEQ multiplex PCR, lists solely in-frame clones and lacks some. Of some 45,000 clones listed, 85% to 90% are singletons. Sequencing was carried out using peripheral blood. These receptors were obtained from a human donor in a cohort sampled during active COVID-19.

The CDR3 protein is CASRGLQGAVGEKLFF. The CDR3 nucleotides read TGTGCCAGCAGAGGACTCCAGGGGGCAGTGGGTGAAAAACTGTTTTTT. The chain recombines TRBV11-2 with TRBJ1-4; TRBD1 aligns across 8 bases. From germline, CDR1 is SGHAT and CDR2 FQNNGV. The CDR3 length is 16 residues. V dropped 6 bases and J dropped 7; count of bases not matched to a gene: 13.

This chain uses TRBV15 with TRBJ2-2; D may be TRBD1 (6 bases). Germline assignment: CDR1 LNHNV and CDR2 YYDKDF (reference sequence). CDR3 size: 16 residues. Trimming took off 4 bases at V and 1 base at J, with 13 bases between the two ends. Here the CDR3 DNA reads TGTGCCACCAGCACTTCCAGGGGCGAGAACACCGGGGAGCTGTTTTTT. Translation: CATSTSRGENTGELFF.

CDR3 sequence: CASSLIQGSYEQYF. The CDR3 DNA reads TGTGCCAGCAGCTTAATCCAGGGCTCCTACGAGCAGTACTTC. The chain couples TRBV7-2 to TRBJ2-7; D possibly corresponds to TRBD1 (5 bases). Germline assignment: CDR1 SGHTA and CDR2 FQGNSA. The length of the CDR3 is 14 residues. V lost 2 bases and J 0 bases, leaving 8 bases between the germline ends.

The J gene is TRBJ2-7, the V gene TRBV2; D gene unclear. Germline values: CDR1 SNHLY, CDR2 FYNNEI. V lost 4 bases and J 5 bases, leaving 12 bases between the germline ends. This CDR3 region has 13 residues. For the CDR3, the DNA is TGTGCCAGCAGTGTAGTCAGGCCAGACGAGCAGTACTTC. Translation gives CASSVVRPDEQYF.

V is TRBV9 and J is TRBJ2-7; D perhaps matches TRBD2 (5 bases). The germline V gene encodes CDR1 SGDLS and CDR2 YYNGEE. V lost 3 bases, J lost 5 bases, and 9 bases lay in between. The CDR3 has 12 residues. DNA for the CDR3: TGTGCCAGCAGCGCCCCCGGGAACGAGCAGTACTTC. It translates to CASSAPGNEQYF.

The chain uses TRBV24-1 and TRBJ1-5; D ambiguous. Trimming removed 3 bases at V and 0 bases at J, with 5 bases between. CDR1 is KGHDR, CDR2 SFDVKD, per germline. This CDR3 comprises 14 residues. The CDR3 here is CATSDGLSNQPQHF. The CDR3 DNA is TGTGCCACCAGTGATGGACTTAGCAATCAGCCCCAGCATTTT.

About this clone itself: The same CDR3 arises from other DNA sequences in this sample as well. The rearrangement links TRBV12-3 or TRBV12-4 to TRBJ2-3; 7 bases fit TRBD2. The V and J ends lost 9 bases and 3 bases, in that order; junction bases with no gene match: 6. This CDR3 is built from 13 residues. In DNA, the CDR3 is TGTGCCAGTCGACGCGGGGGAACAGATACGCAGTATTTT. Its protein is CASRRGGTDTQYF.